The present T cell receptor (beta chain) was sequenced within a study of T cell responses to AZD1222 COVID-19 vaccine. Assay: immunoSEQ multiplex PCR; the TCRdb copy retains only in-frame clones and omits some. The sample consists of fewer than 85,000 clones, 80% to 90% of them appearing once. To note about this clone: The antigen is unknown.

Study observations and caveats: Donor demographics were predominantly white British with a female majority; clonal diversity may be underestimated.

The source material was peripheral blood, sampled 28 days after the second AZD1222 dose. This clonotype was obtained from an adult who received the AZD1222 COVID-19 vaccine.

The chain's CDR3 is CASSFIRTEAFF. As DNA, the CDR3 is TGTGCCAGCAGTTTCATACGGACTGAAGCTTTCTTT. The rearrangement uses TRBV12-3 or TRBV12-4 and TRBJ1-1; D not certain. Trimming cost V 3 bases and J 5 bases, with 7 bases left between them. CDR3 length: 12 residues.